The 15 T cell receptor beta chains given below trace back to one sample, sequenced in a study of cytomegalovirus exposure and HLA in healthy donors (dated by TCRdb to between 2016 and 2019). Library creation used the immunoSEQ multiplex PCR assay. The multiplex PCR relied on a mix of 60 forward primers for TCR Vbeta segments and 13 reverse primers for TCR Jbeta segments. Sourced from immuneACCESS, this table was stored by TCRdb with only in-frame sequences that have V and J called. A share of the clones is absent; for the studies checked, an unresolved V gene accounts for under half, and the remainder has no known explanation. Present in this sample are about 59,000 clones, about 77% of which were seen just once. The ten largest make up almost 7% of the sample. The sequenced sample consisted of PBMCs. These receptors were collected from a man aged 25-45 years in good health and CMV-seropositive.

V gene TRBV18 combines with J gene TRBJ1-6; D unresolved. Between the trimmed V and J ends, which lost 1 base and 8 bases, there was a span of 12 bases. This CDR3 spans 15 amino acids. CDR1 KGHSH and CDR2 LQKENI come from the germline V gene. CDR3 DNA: TGTGCCAGCTCACCACGCGCGACATCGGATTCACCCCTCCACTTT. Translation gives CASSPRATSDSPLHF.

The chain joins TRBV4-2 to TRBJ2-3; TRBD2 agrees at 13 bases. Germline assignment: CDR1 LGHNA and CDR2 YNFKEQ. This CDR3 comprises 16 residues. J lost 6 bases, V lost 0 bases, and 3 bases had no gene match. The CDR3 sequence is CASSQDGLAGADTQYF. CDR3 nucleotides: TGTGCCAGCAGCCAAGACGGACTAGCGGGGGCTGATACGCAGTATTTT.

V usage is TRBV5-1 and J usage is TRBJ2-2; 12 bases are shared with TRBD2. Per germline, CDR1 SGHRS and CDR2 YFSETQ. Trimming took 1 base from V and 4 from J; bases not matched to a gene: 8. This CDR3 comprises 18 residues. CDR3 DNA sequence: TGCGCCAGCAGCTTGCGGGCTAGCGGGGGGGCGAGCACCGGGGAGCTGTTTTTT. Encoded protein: CASSLRASGGASTGELFF.

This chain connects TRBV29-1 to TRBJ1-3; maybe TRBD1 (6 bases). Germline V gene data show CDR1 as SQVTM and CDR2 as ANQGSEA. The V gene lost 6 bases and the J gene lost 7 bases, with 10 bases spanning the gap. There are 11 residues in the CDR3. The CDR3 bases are TGCAGCGTAGATGACAGGAACACCATATATTTT. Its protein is CSVDDRNTIYF.

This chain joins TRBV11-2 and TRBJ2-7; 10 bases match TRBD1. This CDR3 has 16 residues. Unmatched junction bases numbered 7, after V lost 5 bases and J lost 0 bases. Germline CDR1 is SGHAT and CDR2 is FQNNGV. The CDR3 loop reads CASSLTGTGDSYEQYF. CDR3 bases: TGTGCCAGCAGCCTTACCGGGACAGGGGACTCCTACGAGCAGTACTTC.

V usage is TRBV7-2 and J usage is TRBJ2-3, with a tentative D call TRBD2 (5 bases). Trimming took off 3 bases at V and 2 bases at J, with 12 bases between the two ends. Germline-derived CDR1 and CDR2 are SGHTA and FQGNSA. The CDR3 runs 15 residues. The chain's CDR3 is CASSFLPGNTDTQYF. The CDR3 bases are TGTGCCAGCAGCTTCCTCCCGGGGAACACAGATACGCAGTATTTT.

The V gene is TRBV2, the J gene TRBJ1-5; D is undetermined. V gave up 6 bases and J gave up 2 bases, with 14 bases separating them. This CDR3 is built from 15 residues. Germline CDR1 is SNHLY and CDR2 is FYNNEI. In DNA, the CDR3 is TGTGCCAGCAGCGTACGGGAGGGTGGCAATCAGCCCCAGCATTTT. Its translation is CASSVREGGNQPQHF.

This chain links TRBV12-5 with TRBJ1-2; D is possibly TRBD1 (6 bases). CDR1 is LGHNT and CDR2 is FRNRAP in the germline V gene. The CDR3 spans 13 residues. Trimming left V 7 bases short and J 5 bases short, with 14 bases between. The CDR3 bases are TGTGCTAGTGCCTCCTCGGACAGATATGGCTACACCTTC. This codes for CASASSDRYGYTF.

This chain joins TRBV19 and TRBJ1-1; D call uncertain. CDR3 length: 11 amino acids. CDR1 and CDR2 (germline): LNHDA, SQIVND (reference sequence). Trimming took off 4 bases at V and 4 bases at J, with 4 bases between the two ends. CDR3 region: CASSTFTEAFF. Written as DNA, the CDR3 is TGTGCCAGTAGTACCTTCACTGAAGCTTTCTTT.

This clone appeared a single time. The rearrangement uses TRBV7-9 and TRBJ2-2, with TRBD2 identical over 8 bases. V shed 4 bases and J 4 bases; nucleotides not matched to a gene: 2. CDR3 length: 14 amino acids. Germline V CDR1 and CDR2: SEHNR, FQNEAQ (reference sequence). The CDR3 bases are TGTGCCAGCAGCTCGGGGGGGGGCACCGGGGAGCTGTTTTTT. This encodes CASSSGGGTGELFF.

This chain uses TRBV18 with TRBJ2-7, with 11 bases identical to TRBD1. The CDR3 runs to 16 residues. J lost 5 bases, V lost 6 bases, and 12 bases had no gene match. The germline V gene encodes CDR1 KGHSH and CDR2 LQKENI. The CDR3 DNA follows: TGTGCCAGCTCCCCATTACAAGGACAGGGGGCTCACGAGCAGTACTTC. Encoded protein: CASSPLQGQGAHEQYF.

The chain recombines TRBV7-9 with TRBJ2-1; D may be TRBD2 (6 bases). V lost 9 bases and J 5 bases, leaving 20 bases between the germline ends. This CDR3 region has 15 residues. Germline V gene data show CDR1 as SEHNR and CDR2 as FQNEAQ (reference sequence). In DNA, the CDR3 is TGTGCCAGTAGCATCCTGTATCGCGGGAACAATGAGCAGTTCTTC. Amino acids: CASSILYRGNNEQFF.

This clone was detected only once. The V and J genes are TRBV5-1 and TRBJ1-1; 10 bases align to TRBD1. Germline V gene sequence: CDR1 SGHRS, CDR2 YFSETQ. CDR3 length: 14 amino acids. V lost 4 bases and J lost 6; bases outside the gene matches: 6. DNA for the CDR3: TGCGCCAGCAGCGAAGGGACAGGGGTCCCTGAAGCTTTCTTT. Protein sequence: CASSEGTGVPEAFF.

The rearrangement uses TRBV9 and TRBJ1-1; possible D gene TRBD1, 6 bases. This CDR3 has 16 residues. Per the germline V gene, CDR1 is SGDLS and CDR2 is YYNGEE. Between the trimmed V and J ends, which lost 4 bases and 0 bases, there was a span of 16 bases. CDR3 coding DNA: TGTGCCAGCAGCAGGGAGCCAGGGGCTATGAACACTGAAGCTTTCTTT. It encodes CASSREPGAMNTEAFF.

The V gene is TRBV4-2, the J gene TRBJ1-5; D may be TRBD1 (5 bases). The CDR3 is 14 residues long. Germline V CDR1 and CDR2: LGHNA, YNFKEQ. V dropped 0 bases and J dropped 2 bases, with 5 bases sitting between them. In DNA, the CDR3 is TGTGCCAGCAGCCAAGACAGGGGCAATCAGCCCCAGCATTTT. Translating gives CASSQDRGNQPQHF.